This paragraph covers one TCR beta chain sequence. The data derive from a study of blood T cell repertoires in COVID-19. TCRdb keeps only in-frame clones here, not all; method: immunoSEQ multiplex PCR. Of around 65,000 clones in the sample, around 80% were seen once. V was cut by 2 bases and J by 0 bases, with 11 bases left in between. This CDR3 comprises 16 residues. Germline V lookup: CDR1 SGHTA, CDR2 FQGTGA. Material for sequencing was peripheral blood. This sequence was found in a woman of 80 years or more with active or convalescent COVID-19. The V gene is TRBV7-3, the J gene TRBJ2-1; a weak D match, TRBD2 (5 bases). CDR3 sequence reads: CASSLGSASSYNEQFF. CDR3 nucleotides: TGTGCCAGCAGCTTAGGTAGCGCGAGCTCCTACAATGAGCAGTTCTTC.